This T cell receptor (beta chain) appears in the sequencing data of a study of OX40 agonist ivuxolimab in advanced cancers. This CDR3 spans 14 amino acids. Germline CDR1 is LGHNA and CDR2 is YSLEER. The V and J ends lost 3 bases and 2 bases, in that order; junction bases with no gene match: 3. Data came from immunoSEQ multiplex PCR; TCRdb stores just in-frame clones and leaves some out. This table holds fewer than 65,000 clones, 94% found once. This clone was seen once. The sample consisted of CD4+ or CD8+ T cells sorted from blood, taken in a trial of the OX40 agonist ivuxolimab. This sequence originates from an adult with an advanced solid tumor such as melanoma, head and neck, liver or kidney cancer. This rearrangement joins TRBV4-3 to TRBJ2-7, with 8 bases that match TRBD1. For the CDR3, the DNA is TGCGCCAGCAGCCACGGGACAGGAGCCTACGAGCAGTACTTC. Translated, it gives CASSHGTGAYEQYF.